The 2 T cell receptor beta chains reported below all come from one sample, sequenced in a study of blood T cell repertoires in COVID-19. Repertoires were generated with immunoSEQ multiplex PCR, while TCRdb's copy carries only in-frame clones and drops some. The table has 290,000 or so clones, roughly 87% seen once. The sequencing input was peripheral blood. These receptors all stem from a man between 18 and 35 years old with active or convalescent COVID-19.

The chain links TRBV3-1 (or the pseudogene TRBV3-2) to TRBJ2-3, with TRBD2 matching 7 bases. The CDR3 totals 13 residues. Germline-derived CDR1 and CDR2 are LGHDT and YNNKEL (reference sequence). With V trimmed by 6 bases and J by 0 bases, 0 bases remained unmatched. This CDR3 reads CASRAGSTDTQYF. The CDR3 nucleotides read TGTGCCAGCAGAGCGGGGAGCACAGATACGCAGTATTTT.

The chain employs TRBV7-3 and TRBJ1-1; 7 nucleotides line up with TRBD1. Per germline, CDR1 SGHTA and CDR2 FQGTGA. V shed 5 bases and J 8 bases; nucleotides not matched to a gene: 8. The CDR3 sequence is 13 residues long. The CDR3 is CASSPSTGMEAFF. CDR3 DNA: TGTGCCAGCAGCCCATCGACAGGGATGGAAGCTTTCTTT.